The clone carrying this T cell receptor beta chain was found a few times. Its specificity is unknown. These data belong to a study of CD8 T cells in ankylosing spondylitis. A single record per CDR3 protein comes from TCRdb applying MiXCR to the 5' RACE reads. The table records about 540,000 distinct CDR3 sequences, roughly 13% of them present only once. Study observations and caveats: One TCR beta motif, made up of about 8 highly homologous variants, appeared characteristic of ankylosing spondylitis blood. There was reportedly significant enrichment of clones that were disease-linked in matched ankylosing spondylitis synovial fluid.

The TCR sequence derives from a male donor with ankylosing spondylitis. Sequenced material: blood, either unsorted or a sorted T cell fraction (not recorded which).

The CDR3 loop reads CASSLQWGYKCNQPQHF. The CDR3 DNA reads TGTGCCAGCAGCTTACAATGGGGGTATAAGTGCAATCAGCCCCAGCATTTT. The V gene is TRBV11-3, the J gene TRBJ1-5; D is perhaps TRBD1 (5 bases). The V and J ends lost 2 bases and 2 bases respectively, with 16 bases between them. Germline CDR1 SGHNT, CDR2 YENEEA. The CDR3 runs 17 residues.